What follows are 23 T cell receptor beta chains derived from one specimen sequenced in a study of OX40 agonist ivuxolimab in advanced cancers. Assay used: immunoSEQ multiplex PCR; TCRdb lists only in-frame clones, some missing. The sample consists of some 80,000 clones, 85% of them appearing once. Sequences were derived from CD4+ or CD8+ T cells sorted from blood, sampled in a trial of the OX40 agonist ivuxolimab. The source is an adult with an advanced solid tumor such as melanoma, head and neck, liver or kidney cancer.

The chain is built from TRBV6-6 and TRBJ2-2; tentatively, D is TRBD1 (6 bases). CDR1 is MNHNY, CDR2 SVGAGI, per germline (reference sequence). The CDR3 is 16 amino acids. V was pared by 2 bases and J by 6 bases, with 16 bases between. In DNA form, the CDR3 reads TGTGCCAGCAGTTACGCCAGGGGCGTCGGCGCCGGGGAGCTGTTTTTT. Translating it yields CASSYARGVGAGELFF.

The CDR3 loop reads CASSLRTGRNTEAFF. The CDR3 nucleotides are TGTGCCAGTAGTCTACGGACAGGGAGGAACACTGAAGCTTTCTTT. The V gene is TRBV19, the J gene TRBJ1-1, with TRBD1 identical over 8 bases. Germline V gene sequence: CDR1 LNHDA, CDR2 SQIVND (reference sequence). V lost 5 bases and J lost 1; bases outside the gene matches: 6. This CDR3 is built from 15 residues.

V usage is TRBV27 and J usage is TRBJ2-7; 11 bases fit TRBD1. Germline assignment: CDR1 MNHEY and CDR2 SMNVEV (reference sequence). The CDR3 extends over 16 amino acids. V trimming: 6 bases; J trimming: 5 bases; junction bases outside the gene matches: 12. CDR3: CASRDLSGTGGNEQYF. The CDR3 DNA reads TGTGCCAGCAGGGATCTCTCCGGGACAGGGGGTAACGAGCAGTACTTC.

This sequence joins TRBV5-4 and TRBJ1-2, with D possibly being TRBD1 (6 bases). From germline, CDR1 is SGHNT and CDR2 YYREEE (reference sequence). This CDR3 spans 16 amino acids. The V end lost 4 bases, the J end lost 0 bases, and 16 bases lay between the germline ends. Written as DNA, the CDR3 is TGTGCCAGCAGCCTACCGGGGGCGAGTTCTAACTATGGCTACACCTTC. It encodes CASSLPGASSNYGYTF.

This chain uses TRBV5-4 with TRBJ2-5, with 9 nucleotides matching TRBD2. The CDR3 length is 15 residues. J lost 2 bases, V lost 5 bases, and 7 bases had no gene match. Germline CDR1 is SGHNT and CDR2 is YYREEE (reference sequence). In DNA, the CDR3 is TGTGCCAGCAGTTCGGGACTAGCCTTTCAAGAGACCCAGTACTTC. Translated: CASSSGLAFQETQYF.

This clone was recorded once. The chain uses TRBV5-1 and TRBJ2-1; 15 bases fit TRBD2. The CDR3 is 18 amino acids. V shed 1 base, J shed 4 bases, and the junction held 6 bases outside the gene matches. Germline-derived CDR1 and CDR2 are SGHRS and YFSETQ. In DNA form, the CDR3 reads TGCGCCAGCAGCTTGAGGGGAGGGACTAGCGGGGGGTACAATGAGCAGTTCTTC. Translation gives CASSLRGGTSGGYNEQFF.

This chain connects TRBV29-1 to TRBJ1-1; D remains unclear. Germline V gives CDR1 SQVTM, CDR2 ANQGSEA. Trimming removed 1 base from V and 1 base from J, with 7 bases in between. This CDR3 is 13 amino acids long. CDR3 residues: CSVEAGKNTEAFF. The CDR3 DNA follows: TGCAGCGTTGAAGCAGGAAAGAACACTGAAGCTTTCTTT.

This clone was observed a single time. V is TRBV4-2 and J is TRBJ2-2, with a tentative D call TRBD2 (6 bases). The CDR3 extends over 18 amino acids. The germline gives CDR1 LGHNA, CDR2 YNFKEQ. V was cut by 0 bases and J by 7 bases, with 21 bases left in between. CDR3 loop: CASSQEVADITQVGELFF. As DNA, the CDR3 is TGTGCCAGCAGCCAAGAAGTAGCGGATATCACCCAGGTCGGGGAGCTGTTTTTT.

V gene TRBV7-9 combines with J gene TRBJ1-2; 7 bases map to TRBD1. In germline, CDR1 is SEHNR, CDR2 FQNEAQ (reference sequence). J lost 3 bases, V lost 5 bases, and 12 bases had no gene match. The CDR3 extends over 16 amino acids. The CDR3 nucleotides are TGTGCCAGCAGCCCCGGGGGGGACAGTGCCCACTATGGCTACACCTTC. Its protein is CASSPGGDSAHYGYTF.

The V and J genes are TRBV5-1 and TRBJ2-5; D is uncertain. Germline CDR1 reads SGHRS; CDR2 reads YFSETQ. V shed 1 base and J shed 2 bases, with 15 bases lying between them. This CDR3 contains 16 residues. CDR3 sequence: CASSLSVSAQQETQYF. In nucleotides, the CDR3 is TGCGCCAGCAGCTTGTCCGTCTCGGCCCAACAAGAGACCCAGTACTTC.

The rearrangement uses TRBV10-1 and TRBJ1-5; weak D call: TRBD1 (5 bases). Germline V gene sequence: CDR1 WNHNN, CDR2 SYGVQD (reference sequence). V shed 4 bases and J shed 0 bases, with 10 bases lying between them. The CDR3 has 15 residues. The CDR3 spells CASSAAGLSNQPQHF. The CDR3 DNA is TGCGCCAGCAGTGCAGCGGGACTTAGCAATCAGCCCCAGCATTTT.

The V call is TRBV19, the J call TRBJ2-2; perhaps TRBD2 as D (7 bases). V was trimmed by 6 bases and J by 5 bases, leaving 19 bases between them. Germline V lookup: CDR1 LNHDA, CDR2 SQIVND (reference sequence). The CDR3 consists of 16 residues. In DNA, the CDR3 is TGTGCCAGTAGCCCACAGGGAGGGGTTCGGACCGGGGAGCTGTTTTTT. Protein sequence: CASSPQGGVRTGELFF.

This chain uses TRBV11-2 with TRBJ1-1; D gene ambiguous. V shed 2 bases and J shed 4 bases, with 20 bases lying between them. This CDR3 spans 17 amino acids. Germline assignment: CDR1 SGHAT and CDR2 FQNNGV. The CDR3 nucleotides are TGTGCCAGCAGCTTATCCGTCTCCGGGGTCCTTCGCACTGAAGCTTTCTTT. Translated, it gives CASSLSVSGVLRTEAFF.

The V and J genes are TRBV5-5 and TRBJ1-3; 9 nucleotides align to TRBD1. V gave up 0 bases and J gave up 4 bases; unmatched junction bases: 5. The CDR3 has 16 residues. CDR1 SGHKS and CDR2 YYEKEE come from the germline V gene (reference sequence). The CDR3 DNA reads TGTGCCAGCAGCTTGGCGGGGACAGGGATGGGAAACACCATATATTTT. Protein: CASSLAGTGMGNTIYF.

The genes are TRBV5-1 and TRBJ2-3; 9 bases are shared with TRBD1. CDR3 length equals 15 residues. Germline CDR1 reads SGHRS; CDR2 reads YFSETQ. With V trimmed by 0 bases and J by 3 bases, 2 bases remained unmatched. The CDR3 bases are TGCGCCAGCAGCTTGGCCGGACAGGGGACAGATACGCAGTATTTT. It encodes CASSLAGQGTDTQYF.

The CDR3 protein is CASSQAGQGARYGYTF. In DNA form, the CDR3 reads TGCGCCAGCAGCCAAGCGGGACAGGGGGCGAGGTATGGCTACACCTTC. This chain uses TRBV4-3 with TRBJ1-2, with 12 bases that match TRBD1. With 1 base clipped from V and 5 bases from J, the junction kept 5 bases outside the gene matches. The germline V gene has CDR1 LGHNA and CDR2 YSLEER. The CDR3 is 16 amino acids.

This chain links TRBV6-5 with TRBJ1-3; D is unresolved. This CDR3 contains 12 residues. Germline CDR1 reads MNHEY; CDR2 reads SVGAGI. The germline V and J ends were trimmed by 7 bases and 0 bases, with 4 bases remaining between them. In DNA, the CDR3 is TGTGCCAGCACAGGCTCTGGAAACACCATATATTTT. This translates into CASTGSGNTIYF.

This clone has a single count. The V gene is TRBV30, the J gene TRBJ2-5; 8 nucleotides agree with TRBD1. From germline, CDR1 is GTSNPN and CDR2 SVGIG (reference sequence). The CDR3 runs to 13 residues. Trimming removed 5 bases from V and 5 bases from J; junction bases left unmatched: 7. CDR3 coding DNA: TGTGCCTGGGCTCAGGGGGCCTGGGAGACCCAGTACTTC. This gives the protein CAWAQGAWETQYF. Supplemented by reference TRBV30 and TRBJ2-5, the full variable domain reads SQTIHQWPATLVQPVGSPLSLECTVEGTSNPNLYWYRQAAGRGLQLLFYSVGIGQISSEVPQNLSASRPQDRQFILSSKKLLLSDSGFYLCAWAQGAWETQYFGPGTRLLVL.

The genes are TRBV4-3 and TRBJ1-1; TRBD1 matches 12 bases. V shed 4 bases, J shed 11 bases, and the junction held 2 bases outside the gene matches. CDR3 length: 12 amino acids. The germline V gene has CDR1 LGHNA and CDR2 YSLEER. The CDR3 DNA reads TGCGCCAGCAGCCCGGGACAGGGGGCGGCTTTCTTT. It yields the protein CASSPGQGAAFF.

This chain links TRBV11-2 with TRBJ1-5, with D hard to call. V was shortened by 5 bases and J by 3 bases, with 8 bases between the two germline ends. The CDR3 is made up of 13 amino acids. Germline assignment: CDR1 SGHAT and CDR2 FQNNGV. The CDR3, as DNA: TGTGCCAGCAGCCAAGATATCAATCAGCCCCAGCATTTT. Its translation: CASSQDINQPQHF.

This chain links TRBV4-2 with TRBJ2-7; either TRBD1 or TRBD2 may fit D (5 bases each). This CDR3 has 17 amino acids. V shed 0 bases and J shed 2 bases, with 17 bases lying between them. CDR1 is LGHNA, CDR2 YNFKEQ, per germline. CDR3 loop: CASSQDWGRTGAYEQYF. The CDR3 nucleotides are TGTGCCAGCAGCCAAGATTGGGGACGGACGGGTGCCTACGAGCAGTACTTC.

CDR3 sequence (DNA): TGTGCCAGCAGTTACTCGGGGTTGTGGGGCTACACCTTC. Protein sequence: CASSYSGLWGYTF. The chain carries TRBV6-6 and TRBJ1-2; the D is unclear. The CDR3 runs 13 residues. The V gene lost 0 bases and the J gene lost 8 bases, with 10 bases spanning the gap. CDR1 is MNHNY and CDR2 is SVGAGI in the germline V gene (reference sequence).

CDR3 sequence reads: CASSTPGLSNGEQYF. The DNA for the CDR3 is TGTGCCAGCAGCACCCCGGGACTCTCCAATGGCGAGCAGTACTTC. The V and J genes are TRBV5-4 and TRBJ2-7, with D possibly TRBD2 on 6 matching bases. The CDR3 consists of 15 residues. V dropped 4 bases and J dropped 6 bases, with 20 bases sitting between them. Germline V gives CDR1 SGHNT, CDR2 YYREEE (reference sequence).